The sequence of this T cell receptor (beta chain) was determined in a study of T-cell memory formation after mild COVID-19. Study outcomes and limitations: Proof of SARS-CoV-2 specificity was absent for the second-wave clones that crested on day 37.

A word on this clonotype: The antigen remains undetermined.

TCRdb passed the 5' RACE reads through MiXCR, listing each CDR3 protein once. The table has about 150,000 distinct CDR3 sequences, roughly 6.2% seen once. V dropped 1 base and J dropped 12; count of bases not matched to a gene: 16. Germline CDR1 reads LGHDT; CDR2 reads YNNKEL (reference sequence). The CDR3 loop spans 16 amino acids. The sample was PBMCs or a T cell subset sorted from them (not recorded which). V and J are TRBV3-1 and TRBJ1-1, with 8 nucleotides matching TRBD1. This clonotype originated in an adult woman who had mild COVID-19 (a few samples of this study predate the infection). Cell type and time point are not known. CDR3 sequence (DNA): TGTGCCAGCAGCCAAGGAGGAGTTGGGACAGGCGTAAGAACTTTCTTT. Amino acids: CASSQGGVGTGVRTFF.